The 22 T cell receptor beta chains below were found in one sample sequenced in a study of blood T cell repertoires in COVID-19. Libraries were prepared by immunoSEQ multiplex PCR; TCRdb keeps only in-frame clonotypes and omits some of them. Among about 330,000 clones listed, nearly 90% were seen once. Sequencing was carried out using PBMCs or T cells enriched from blood (not recorded which). The receptors derive from a woman aged 25 to 39 who had recovered from COVID-19.

The V gene is TRBV18, the J gene TRBJ1-1, with a weak D call TRBD1 (6 bases). V shed 0 bases and J shed 5 bases, with 13 bases lying between them. The V gene's germline CDR1 is KGHSH and CDR2 LQKENI. The CDR3 covers 15 residues. The CDR3 DNA reads TGTGCCAGCTCACCACCGGGGGGGGGCCGGACTGAAGCTTTCTTT. Its protein product is CASSPPGGGRTEAFF.

The gene calls are TRBV7-2 and TRBJ1-3; D is perhaps TRBD1 (5 bases). The CDR3 covers 15 residues. Trimming left V 5 bases short and J 0 bases short, with 11 bases between. Germline V CDR1 and CDR2: SGHTA, FQGNSA. CDR3 region: CASSPHGASGNTIYF. The CDR3 nucleotides read TGTGCCAGCAGCCCGCATGGGGCCTCTGGAAACACCATATATTTT.

In its sample, this clone was seen once. The rearrangement joins TRBV27 to TRBJ1-4; TRBD1 matches 8 bases. Unmatched junction bases numbered 8, after V lost 4 bases and J lost 7 bases. Per the germline V gene, CDR1 is MNHEY and CDR2 is SMNVEV (reference sequence). CDR3 length: 15 amino acids. CDR3 nucleotides: TGTGCCAGCAGTTCCGGGACAGGAAGAGGTGAAAAACTGTTTTTT. Protein: CASSSGTGRGEKLFF.

This chain joins TRBV9 and TRBJ1-1; 9 nucleotides align to TRBD1. Per the germline V gene, CDR1 is SGDLS and CDR2 is YYNGEE. The J segment lost 5 bases and the V segment lost 3 bases, leaving 5 bases of the junction unmatched. CDR3 length: 14 residues. The CDR3 DNA is TGTGCCAGCAGCGAAAGACAGGGGGGGACTGAAGCTTTCTTT. This gives the protein CASSERQGGTEAFF.

V is TRBV15 and J is TRBJ1-1, with D hard to call. V dropped 0 bases and J dropped 7 bases, with 6 bases sitting between them. There are 12 residues in the CDR3. From germline, CDR1 is LNHNV and CDR2 YYDKDF (reference sequence). CDR3 loop: CATSRDRGEAFF. For the CDR3, the DNA is TGTGCCACCAGCAGAGATCGGGGTGAAGCTTTCTTT. Together with reference TRBV15 and TRBJ1-1, the CDR3 gives the full variable domain: DAMVIQNPRYQVTQFGKPVTLSCSQTLNHNVMYWYQQKSSQAPKLLFHYYDKDFNNEADTPDNFQSRRPNTSFCFLDIRSPGLGDTAMYLCATSRDRGEAFFGQGTRLTVV.

This clone was detected once. The chain has TRBV12-3 or TRBV12-4 and TRBJ2-7; 9 nucleotides align to TRBD1. V lost 4 bases, J lost 7 bases, and 5 bases stayed unmatched. There are 13 residues in the CDR3. CDR3 nucleotide sequence: TGTGCCAGCAGTTGGACAGGGGCGGGGGAGCAGTACTTC. It is translated as CASSWTGAGEQYF.

The V gene is TRBV7-9, the J gene TRBJ2-7; D not certain. Germline lookup yields CDR1 SEHNR and CDR2 FQNEAQ (reference sequence). The CDR3 is made up of 14 amino acids. V was pared by 5 bases and J by 1 base, with 12 bases between. The CDR3 sequence: CASSPQRSSYEQYF. As DNA, the CDR3 is TGTGCCAGCAGCCCTCAGCGTTCATCCTACGAGCAGTACTTC.

This clone was seen only a few times. V gene TRBV3-1 (or the pseudogene TRBV3-2) combines with J gene TRBJ2-2; 14 bases are a match to TRBD2. This CDR3 contains 17 residues. Trimming took 3 bases from V and 4 from J; bases not matched to a gene: 4. Germline values: CDR1 LGHDT, CDR2 YNNKEL (reference sequence). The CDR3 region has the DNA TGTGCCAGCAGCCACCTCGGACTAGCGGGGGGCACCGGGGAGCTGTTTTTT. Translating gives CASSHLGLAGGTGELFF.

The V gene is TRBV2, the J gene TRBJ1-5; no firm D call. Between the trimmed V and J ends, which lost 6 bases and 5 bases, there was a span of 11 bases. The CDR3 is 13 residues long. CDR1 and CDR2 (germline): SNHLY, FYNNEI. CDR3 bases: TGTGCCAGCAGGCTGTGGCAAGATCAGCCCCAGCATTTT. Translated, it gives CASRLWQDQPQHF.

CDR3 loop: CASSAPGQGAGGYTF. The CDR3 DNA is TGTGCCAGCAGCGCACCGGGACAGGGGGCGGGTGGCTACACCTTC. The J gene is TRBJ1-2, the V gene TRBV5-4, with 12 nucleotides matching TRBD1. The germline gives CDR1 SGHNT, CDR2 YYREEE (reference sequence). CDR3 length equals 15 residues. Losses at the gene ends were 4 bases for V and 7 bases for J; bases not matched to a gene: 8. Full variable domain (rest looked up from reference TRBV5-4 and TRBJ1-2): ETGVTQSPTHLIKTRGQQVTLRCSSQSGHNTVSWYQQALGQGPQFIFQYYREEENGRGNFPPRFSGLQFPNYSSELNVNALELDDSALYLCASSAPGQGAGGYTFGSGTRLTVV.

V and J are TRBV7-9 and TRBJ1-6, with D perhaps matching TRBD1 (5 bases). The V end was cut by 3 bases, the J end by 2 bases, with 14 bases between. Germline V gene data show CDR1 as SEHNR and CDR2 as FQNEAQ (reference sequence). The CDR3 has 17 amino acids. The CDR3 coding sequence is TGTGCCAGCAGCTTTGGCCAGGGTAGTACCTATAATTCACCCCTCCACTTT. Translating it yields CASSFGQGSTYNSPLHF.

The rearrangement links TRBV5-4 to TRBJ2-7, with a weak D call TRBD2 (6 bases). Germline lookup yields CDR1 SGHNT and CDR2 YYREEE (reference sequence). Deletions cut 3 bases from V and 5 bases from J, with 12 bases between. The CDR3 extends over 13 amino acids. CDR3: CASSSSLAHEQYF. The CDR3 DNA is TGTGCCAGCAGCTCAAGCCTAGCGCACGAGCAGTACTTC. The full variable domain, with the rest looked up from reference TRBV5-4 and TRBJ2-7, is ETGVTQSPTHLIKTRGQQVTLRCSSQSGHNTVSWYQQALGQGPQFIFQYYREEENGRGNFPPRFSGLQFPNYSSELNVNALELDDSALYLCASSSSLAHEQYFGPGTRLTVT.

The chain carries TRBV19 and TRBJ2-3; TRBD2 agrees at 8 bases. CDR3 length: 11 residues. V was pared by 6 bases and J by 13 bases, with 6 bases of the junction left unmatched. Germline CDR1 LNHDA, CDR2 SQIVND (reference sequence). In nucleotides, the CDR3 is TGTGCCAGTAGAGGACTAGCAGACGAGTATTTT. Translation gives CASRGLADEYF.

J is TRBJ1-2 and V is TRBV5-6, with 9 bases identical to TRBD1. Germline V gives CDR1 SGHDT, CDR2 YYEEEE. V was clipped by 4 bases and J by 8 bases; unmatched bases: 6. The CDR3 sequence is 13 residues long. As DNA, the CDR3 is TGTGCCAGCAGCAAACAGGGGGCGGGAGGCTACACCTTC. As protein: CASSKQGAGGYTF.

The chain employs TRBV9 and TRBJ1-1, with 7 bases that match TRBD1. The germline V gene encodes CDR1 SGDLS and CDR2 YYNGEE. The CDR3 runs to 17 residues. Losses at the gene ends were 4 bases for V and 0 bases for J; bases not matched to a gene: 12. The CDR3 nucleotides are TGTGCCAGCAGCCCCCGCGGACAGGACTCTCTGAACACTGAAGCTTTCTTT. It translates to CASSPRGQDSLNTEAFF.

This chain joins TRBV14 and TRBJ2-7, with D possibly TRBD1 on 6 matching bases. The CDR3 sequence is 12 residues long. Germline V gene data show CDR1 as SGHDN and CDR2 as FVKESK. V was trimmed by 2 bases and J by 4 bases, leaving 6 bases between them. The CDR3 DNA is TGTGCCAGCAGCCAACAGGGGTACGAGCAGTACTTC. Residues: CASSQQGYEQYF.

The chain recombines TRBV18 with TRBJ2-3; 7 nucleotides align to TRBD1. The J segment lost 0 bases and the V segment lost 1 base, leaving 1 base of the junction unmatched. CDR1 KGHSH and CDR2 LQKENI come from the germline V gene. There are 15 residues in the CDR3. CDR3 in DNA: TGTGCCAGCTCACCACGGACAGGAAGCACAGATACGCAGTATTTT. It is translated as CASSPRTGSTDTQYF.

The chain couples TRBV7-9 to TRBJ1-4; unclear D gene. CDR3 length equals 15 residues. Germline assignment: CDR1 SEHNR and CDR2 FQNEAQ (reference sequence). Trimming took 5 bases from V and 0 from J, leaving 10 bases between them. CDR3 residues: CASSPWAATNEKLFF. CDR3 DNA: TGTGCCAGCAGCCCATGGGCTGCAACTAATGAAAAACTGTTTTTT.

This chain uses TRBV7-2 with TRBJ1-1, with D perhaps matching TRBD1 (5 bases). V dropped 5 bases and J dropped 10 bases, with 14 bases sitting between them. Germline V gives CDR1 SGHTA, CDR2 FQGNSA. The CDR3 consists of 12 residues. The CDR3 DNA sequence: TGTGCCAGCAGCCTATCGTGGAGGGGAGCTTTCTTT. This gives the protein CASSLSWRGAFF. The variable domain in full, completed from reference TRBV7-2 and TRBJ1-1, reads GAGVSQSPSNKVTEKGKDVELRCDPISGHTALYWYRQSLGQGLEFLIYFQGNSAPDKSGLPSDRFSAERTGGSVSTLTIQRTQQEDSAVYLCASSLSWRGAFFGQGTRLTVV.

The chain carries TRBV10-3 and TRBJ1-2, with 10 positions matching TRBD1. The V gene's germline CDR1 is ENHRY and CDR2 SYGVKD. There are 18 residues in the CDR3. V was clipped by 4 bases and J by 3 bases; unmatched bases: 14. This CDR3 is CAISASGPGQGQDYGYTF. The CDR3 coding sequence is TGTGCCATCAGTGCATCGGGCCCGGGACAGGGGCAGGACTATGGCTACACCTTC.

The rearrangement joins TRBV19 to TRBJ2-6; 7 bases are shared with TRBD1. Germline-derived CDR1 and CDR2 are LNHDA and SQIVND (reference sequence). J gave up 3 bases and V 5 bases, and 4 bases lay outside the gene matches. The CDR3 has 15 amino acids. CDR3 residues: CASSFDRVGANVLTF. The CDR3 bases are TGTGCCAGTAGTTTCGACAGGGTTGGGGCCAACGTCCTGACTTTC.

This sequence joins TRBV21-1 and TRBJ2-7; TRBD2 is the table's D call and was not checked against the DNA. TRBV21-1 is reported as a pseudogene. The length of the CDR3 is 14 residues. The CDR3 loop is CASSPRICGLEQYF. CDR3 DNA sequence: TGTGCCAGCAGCCCCAGAATCTGCGGCCTGGAGCAGTACTTC.